The clone carrying this T cell receptor (beta chain) was picked up many times. Its antigen is not identified. The sample belongs to a study of early T cells in non-severe SARS-CoV-2 infection. Study-level information: RNA in bulk from unsorted whole blood was sequenced, and chains were unpaired.

Whole-study results and caveats: VDJdb matching skewed toward anti-spike CD8 responses, missing private and CD4 specificities.

The TCR library protocol attached unique molecular identifiers to the individual cDNA molecules. TCRdb called the 5' RACE reads again in MiXCR, with one record for every CDR3 protein. The sample carries roughly 80,000 distinct CDR3 sequences, roughly 10% recorded once. Sequences were derived from whole blood, sampled at baseline. The receptor's source is an adult who was a healthcare worker with PCR-confirmed SARS-CoV-2 infection or an uninfected control (not recorded which).

The CDR3 loop is CASRGTIYTDTQYF. The CDR3 nucleotides are TGCGCCAGCAGAGGGACTATTTACACAGATACGCAGTATTTT. This sequence joins TRBV10-2 and TRBJ2-3; TRBD2 agrees at 7 bases. The germline gives CDR1 WSHSY, CDR2 SAAADI. The trim removed 6 bases at V and 2 bases at J, leaving 5 bases unmatched. This CDR3 spans 14 amino acids.